This section outlines one T cell receptor (beta chain) sequence together with its context. Sequencing used immunoSEQ multiplex PCR; TCRdb keeps in-frame clones, though not all of them. The sample carries about 120,000 clones, nearly 95% recorded once. This sample was taken from a study of control samples from healthy donors and cancer patients. This TCR was recovered from a man aged 30-40 years in good health. The specimen sequenced was blood.

The CDR3 protein is CASSLAGDMGNQPQHF. CDR3 sequence (DNA): TGTGCCAGCAGTTTAGCGGGGGATATGGGCAATCAGCCCCAGCATTTT. The chain couples TRBV27 to TRBJ1-5; D perhaps matches TRBD1 (5 bases). The CDR3 has 16 residues. V was shortened by 2 bases and J by 2 bases, with 13 bases between the two germline ends. Germline V gene lookup returns CDR1 MNHEY and CDR2 SMNVEV (reference sequence).